Presented here are 25 T cell receptor beta chains from one specimen sequenced in a study of beta chain features in type 1 diabetes. Study-wide results and limits: Type 1 diabetes patients had TCRB CDR3s that were shorter (moderately but significantly so) in all four CD4+ subsets.

No antigen has been identified for these receptors. As every portion of the isolated RNA was reverse transcribed, the sequencing read expressed TCRB transcripts. Sequenced by immunoSEQ multiplex PCR; TCRdb stores in-frame clones only, minus some. The repertoire consists of 500,000 to 650,000 clones, with around 12% occurring once and the leading ten covering roughly 0.11%. Sequencing input: naive CD4+ T cells from blood. The receptor set was obtained from a man younger than 45 with type 1 diabetes.

This clone has only a few counts. The J gene is TRBJ2-7, the V gene TRBV7-2; a weak D match, TRBD2 (6 bases). Trimming left V 5 bases short and J 6 bases short, with 17 bases between. The CDR3 has 14 residues. Germline V CDR1 and CDR2: SGHTA, FQGNSA. The CDR3 reads CASSPPGRGGEQYF. The CDR3 nucleotides read TGTGCCAGCAGCCCCCCCGGACGGGGAGGCGAGCAGTACTTC.

The J gene is TRBJ2-7, the V gene TRBV6-5; D perhaps matches TRBD1 (6 bases). V dropped 0 bases and J dropped 3 bases, with 9 bases sitting between them. Germline V lookup: CDR1 MNHEY, CDR2 SVGAGI. The CDR3 loop spans 14 amino acids. The CDR3 coding sequence is TGTGCCAGCAGTTACTCCCCAGGGGACTACGAGCAGTACTTC. Its protein is CASSYSPGDYEQYF.

This rearrangement joins TRBV29-1 to TRBJ1-1, with no clear D. Trimming stripped 6 bases from V and 3 bases from J, with 14 bases between. The CDR3 covers 13 residues. The V gene's germline CDR1 is SQVTM and CDR2 ANQGSEA. The CDR3 DNA is TGCAGCGTAGCTCAAAGTACCGACACTGAAGCTTTCTTT. This sequence encodes CSVAQSTDTEAFF. Filled out from reference TRBV29-1 and TRBJ1-1, the complete variable domain reads SAVISQKPSRDICQRGTSLTIQCQVDSQVTMMFWYRQQPGQSLTLIATANQGSEATYESGFVIDKFPISRPNLTFSTLTVSNMSPEDSSIYLCSVAQSTDTEAFFGQGTRLTVV.

The rearrangement joins TRBV4-1 to TRBJ2-1, with D unclear. The CDR3 sequence is 13 residues long. V gave up 3 bases and J gave up 10 bases, with 13 bases separating them. Germline V lookup: CDR1 MGHRA, CDR2 YSYEKL. The chain's CDR3 is CASSQGRSSEQFF. The CDR3 bases are TGCGCCAGCAGCCAGGGCCGATCGTCCGAGCAGTTCTTC.

The chain is built from TRBV28 and TRBJ1-5; 9 nucleotides agree with TRBD1. Germline assignment: CDR1 MDHEN and CDR2 SYDVKM. With 4 bases clipped from V and 3 bases from J, the junction kept 4 bases outside the gene matches. The CDR3 sequence is 15 residues long. The CDR3 DNA reads as TGTGCCAGCAGTTCTGGACAGGGGTACAATCAGCCCCAGCATTTT. The encoded protein is CASSSGQGYNQPQHF.

This clone has more than one count but fewer than ten. This chain links TRBV5-6 with TRBJ2-7, with a possible D match to TRBD2 (6 bases). The germline V gene encodes CDR1 SGHDT and CDR2 YYEEEE. V was pared by 2 bases and J by 3 bases, with 12 bases between. The CDR3 is made up of 14 amino acids. CDR3 loop: CASSLAGVGYEQYF. In DNA, the CDR3 is TGTGCCAGCAGCTTAGCGGGTGTCGGCTACGAGCAGTACTTC.

This chain connects TRBV6-5 to TRBJ2-5; 9 bases fit TRBD1. The junction had 7 bases not matched to a gene; V was cut back by 6 bases and J by 5 bases. Per the germline V gene, CDR1 is MNHEY and CDR2 is SVGAGI. The CDR3 is 14 amino acids. CDR3 DNA: TGTGCCAGCAGGAAGGGACAGGGATTGGAGACCCAGTACTTC. Amino acid sequence: CASRKGQGLETQYF.

In this sample, this clone turned up a few times. The rearrangement joins TRBV7-2 to TRBJ1-5; a weak D match, TRBD1 (6 bases). The CDR3 extends over 14 amino acids. Germline-derived CDR1 and CDR2 are SGHTA and FQGNSA. The ends were cut back, 3 bases at V and 5 bases at J, with 11 bases in the middle. The CDR3 here is CASSLRTVDQPQHF. DNA for the CDR3: TGTGCCAGCAGCTTGAGGACAGTCGATCAGCCCCAGCATTTT.

CDR3 sequence reads: CASSFTGHPNTEAFF. Here the CDR3 DNA reads TGCGCCAGCAGCTTTACGGGACACCCGAACACTGAAGCTTTCTTT. The chain employs TRBV5-1 and TRBJ1-1, with a weak D call TRBD1 (6 bases). The CDR3 runs to 15 residues. Germline-derived CDR1 and CDR2 are SGHRS and YFSETQ. Trimming stripped 2 bases from V and 1 base from J, with 12 bases between.

This clone came up a few times. The V and J genes are TRBV7-2 and TRBJ1-5, with TRBD1 matching over 10 bases. The CDR3 has 17 residues. With V trimmed by 4 bases and J by 5 bases, 11 bases remained unmatched. CDR1 SGHTA and CDR2 FQGNSA come from the germline V gene. The CDR3 spells CASSSALGTGVDQPQHF. For the CDR3, the DNA is TGTGCCAGCAGCTCAGCATTGGGGACAGGGGTGGATCAGCCCCAGCATTTT.

This chain connects TRBV4-3 to TRBJ1-5; D uncertain. The CDR3 runs to 14 residues. The germline gives CDR1 LGHNA, CDR2 YSLEER. V dropped 4 bases and J dropped 0 bases, with 7 bases sitting between them. The DNA of the CDR3 is TGCGCCAGCAGCCGCCTGATTAGCAATCAGCCCCAGCATTTT. Translated, it gives CASSRLISNQPQHF.

This clone appeared a single time. The chain has TRBV7-2 and TRBJ1-6; D gene uncertain. V was clipped by 5 bases and J by 14 bases, with 10 bases between them. CDR3 length: 11 residues. Germline values: CDR1 SGHTA, CDR2 FQGNSA. The CDR3 DNA follows: TGTGCCAGCAGCCCAGACACGACCCTCCACTTT. It codes for CASSPDTTLHF.

The chain recombines TRBV7-9 with TRBJ2-5, with no clear D. Germline CDR1 and CDR2: SEHNR and FQNEAQ (reference sequence). This CDR3 comprises 14 residues. The V end was cut by 8 bases, the J end by 1 base, with 14 bases between. The CDR3 nucleotides read TGTGCCAGCCATTCTCCTACCCTCCAAGAGACCCAGTACTTC. It yields the protein CASHSPTLQETQYF.

The V and J genes are TRBV11-2 and TRBJ1-2; TRBD1 matches 7 bases. Germline-derived CDR1 and CDR2 are SGHAT and FQNNGV. V dropped 5 bases and J dropped 4; count of bases not matched to a gene: 13. The CDR3 extends over 16 amino acids. The CDR3 region is CASSPWRGRSGYGYTF. DNA for the CDR3: TGTGCCAGCAGCCCCTGGAGGGGGCGTTCGGGCTATGGCTACACCTTC.

V and J are TRBV7-8 and TRBJ2-3; TRBD1 agrees at 10 bases. CDR1 and CDR2 (germline): SGHVS, FQNEAQ. The CDR3 extends over 15 amino acids. The trim removed 5 bases at V and 3 bases at J, leaving 5 bases unmatched. This CDR3 reads CASSTGQGVTDTQYF. CDR3 coding DNA: TGTGCCAGCAGCACCGGACAGGGGGTTACAGATACGCAGTATTTT.

In this sample, this clone turned up once. This chain connects TRBV7-2 to TRBJ2-2; no definite D call. The CDR3 runs to 16 residues. Germline lookup yields CDR1 SGHTA and CDR2 FQGNSA. The ends were cut back, 4 bases at V and 0 bases at J, with 12 bases in the middle. The CDR3: CASSWVSGANTGELFF. The CDR3 bases are TGTGCCAGCAGCTGGGTTTCTGGCGCGAACACCGGGGAGCTGTTTTTT.

The gene calls are TRBV19 and TRBJ1-2, with D hard to call. Germline V gives CDR1 LNHDA, CDR2 SQIVND (reference sequence). Trimming took 7 bases from V and 6 from J, leaving 18 bases between them. This CDR3 has 14 amino acids. This chain's CDR3 is CASTLRTWQDGYTF. For the CDR3, the DNA is TGTGCCAGTACGCTAAGGACTTGGCAGGATGGCTACACCTTC.

The J gene is TRBJ2-3, the V gene TRBV29-1; D gene unclear. V lost 0 bases and J lost 0, with 4 bases in between. This CDR3 has 13 amino acids. Looked up from germline, CDR1 is SQVTM and CDR2 is ANQGSEA. The DNA for the CDR3 is TGCAGCGTTGAAGATCCCAGCACAGATACGCAGTATTTT. Its protein product is CSVEDPSTDTQYF.

The chain has TRBV13 and TRBJ1-1, with D possibly being TRBD1 (6 bases). This CDR3 comprises 17 residues. Germline loops: CDR1 PRHDT, CDR2 FYEKMQ (reference sequence). V was cut by 6 bases and J by 3 bases, with 23 bases left in between. CDR3 nucleotide sequence: TGTGCCAGCAGGTCAACAGGGTATGGGCCCTCCGACACTGAAGCTTTCTTT. It yields the protein CASRSTGYGPSDTEAFF.

This clone was detected only a few times. The rearrangement links TRBV7-9 to TRBJ1-5, with 7 positions matching TRBD1. The junction had 5 bases not matched to a gene; V was cut back by 4 bases and J by 2 bases. The CDR3 has 15 amino acids. Germline assignment: CDR1 SEHNR and CDR2 FQNEAQ (reference sequence). CDR3 sequence (DNA): TGTGCCAGCAGCTCGACAGGGTCGGGCAATCAGCCCCAGCATTTT. Translated, it gives CASSSTGSGNQPQHF.

This clone was seen only a few times. The chain employs TRBV19 and TRBJ2-2; no definite D call. Germline V gives CDR1 LNHDA, CDR2 SQIVND (reference sequence). The CDR3 has 13 amino acids. Trimming removed 2 bases at V and 7 bases at J, with 8 bases between. This CDR3 reads CASSIRFDGELFF. Written as DNA, the CDR3 is TGTGCCAGTAGTATAAGGTTTGACGGGGAGCTGTTTTTT.

The CDR3 DNA sequence: TGTGCCAGCAGCTTGGAGTCCAGGGTATTTTCCGAGCAGTACTTC. This codes for CASSLESRVFSEQYF. The chain employs TRBV5-6 and TRBJ2-7; weak D call: TRBD1 (5 bases). The ends were cut back, 0 bases at V and 6 bases at J, with 16 bases in the middle. This CDR3 has 15 residues. Germline lookup yields CDR1 SGHDT and CDR2 YYEEEE.

The J gene is TRBJ2-1, the V gene TRBV7-2, with D perhaps matching TRBD1 (6 bases). This CDR3 has 17 amino acids. V lost 3 bases and J 4 bases, leaving 19 bases between the germline ends. CDR1 is SGHTA, CDR2 FQGNSA, per germline. CDR3 bases: TGTGCCAGCAGCTTCAGCTGGGGGCCGATCTCATACAATGAGCAGTTCTTC. Residues: CASSFSWGPISYNEQFF.

This clone was detected only a few times. The rearrangement uses TRBV7-9 and TRBJ2-1; 11 nucleotides line up with TRBD2. Germline values: CDR1 SEHNR, CDR2 FQNEAQ (reference sequence). The trim removed 1 base at V and 0 bases at J, leaving 5 bases unmatched. The CDR3 totals 18 residues. The CDR3 protein is CASSLGLAGTHSYNEQFF. The CDR3 DNA reads TGTGCCAGCAGCTTAGGACTAGCGGGGACCCACTCCTACAATGAGCAGTTCTTC.

The gene calls are TRBV2 and TRBJ1-2; D not certain. CDR1 is SNHLY, CDR2 FYNNEI, per germline. V lost 5 bases and J 3 bases, leaving 7 bases between the germline ends. The CDR3 totals 12 residues. The CDR3 DNA sequence: TGTGCCAGCAGTTACACGGACTATGGCTACACCTTC. Translation: CASSYTDYGYTF.